Below, one TCR beta chain is given with its context. The antigen is undetermined. The data were obtained in a study of cytomegalovirus exposure and HLA in healthy donors. V gave up 5 bases and J gave up 5 bases, with 10 bases separating them. Germline-derived CDR1 and CDR2 are KGHSH and LQKENI. There are 14 residues in the CDR3. The PCR used 60 Vbeta and 13 Jbeta primers. TCRdb's table, derived via immunoSEQ multiplex PCR, lists solely in-frame clones and lacks some. The repertoire has about 110,000 clones, 74% of them found once; the top ten carry 14%. Study-wide findings and caveats: Excluded were some V segments that proved indistinguishable, including TRBV6-2 and TRBV6-3.

The chain joins TRBV18 to TRBJ1-6; maybe TRBD1 (5 bases). Sequenced material: PBMCs. The TCR comes from a woman in her forties in good health and CMV-seropositive. The CDR3 DNA follows: TGTGCCAGCTCAAGGGGCGTCGATAATTCACCCCTCCACTTT. Residues: CASSRGVDNSPLHF. Combining the CDR3 with reference TRBV18 and TRBJ1-6 gives the whole variable domain NAGVMQNPRHLVRRRGQEARLRCSPMKGHSHVYWYRQLPEEGLKFMVYLQKENIIDESGMPKERFSAEFPKEGPSILRIQQVVRGDSAAYFCASSRGVDNSPLHFGNGTRLTVT.